A few counts support the clone carrying this T cell receptor (beta chain). The sample belongs to a study of T-cell memory formation after mild COVID-19. TCRdb fed the 5' RACE reads into MiXCR, producing one record per CDR3 protein. In the table there are roughly 35,000 distinct CDR3 sequences, about 21% of which are singletons. V was pared by 3 bases and J by 7 bases, with 5 bases of the junction left unmatched. This CDR3 comprises 15 residues. Germline V gene sequence: CDR1 SGHTA, CDR2 FQGNSA. The rearrangement joins TRBV7-2 to TRBJ2-1, with TRBD2 identical over 11 bases. The material sequenced was PBMCs or a T cell subset sorted from them (not recorded which). The sequence derives from an adult who had mild COVID-19 (a few samples of this study predate the infection). Cell type and time point are not known. The CDR3 DNA follows: TGTGCCAGCAGCTTCACCGGGACTAGCGGAAATGAGCAGTTCTTC. Protein: CASSFTGTSGNEQFF.